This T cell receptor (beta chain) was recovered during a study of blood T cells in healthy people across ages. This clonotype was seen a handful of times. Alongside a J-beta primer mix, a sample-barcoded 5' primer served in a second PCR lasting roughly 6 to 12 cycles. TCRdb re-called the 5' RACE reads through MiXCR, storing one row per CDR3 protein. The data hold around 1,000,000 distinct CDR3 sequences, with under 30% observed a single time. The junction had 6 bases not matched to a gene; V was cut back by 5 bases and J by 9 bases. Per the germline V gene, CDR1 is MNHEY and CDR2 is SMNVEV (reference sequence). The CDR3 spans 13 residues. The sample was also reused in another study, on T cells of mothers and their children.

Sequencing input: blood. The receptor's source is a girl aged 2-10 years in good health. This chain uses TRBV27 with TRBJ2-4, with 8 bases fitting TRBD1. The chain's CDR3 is CASSQGQAFIQYF. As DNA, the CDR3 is TGTGCCAGCAGTCAGGGACAGGCGTTCATTCAGTACTTC.